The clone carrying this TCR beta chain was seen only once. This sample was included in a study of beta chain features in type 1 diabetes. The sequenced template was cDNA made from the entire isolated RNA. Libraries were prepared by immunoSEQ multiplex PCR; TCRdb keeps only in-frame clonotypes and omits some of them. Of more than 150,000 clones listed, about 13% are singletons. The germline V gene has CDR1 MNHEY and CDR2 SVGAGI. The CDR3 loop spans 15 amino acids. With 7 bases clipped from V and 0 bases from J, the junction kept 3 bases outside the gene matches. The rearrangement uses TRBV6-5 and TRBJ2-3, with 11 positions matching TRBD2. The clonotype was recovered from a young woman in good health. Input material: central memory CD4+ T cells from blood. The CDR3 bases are TGTGCCAGCACTAGGACTAGCGGGAGCACAGATACGCAGTATTTT. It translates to CASTRTSGSTDTQYF.